Presented here are 32 T cell receptor beta chains from one specimen sequenced in a study of T cells in narcolepsy. Assay: immunoSEQ multiplex PCR; the TCRdb copy retains only in-frame clones and omits some. The data contain about 30,000 clones, approximately 83% of them seen just once; the ten biggest clones take up less than 1%. The sample taken for sequencing was CD45RA- memory CD4+ T cells from PBMCs. These receptors came from a human donor with narcolepsy.

The gene calls are TRBV18 and TRBJ2-5; a weak D match, TRBD2 (6 bases). The CDR3 has 14 residues. V lost 2 bases and J lost 5, with 12 bases in between. Germline V gene lookup returns CDR1 KGHSH and CDR2 LQKENI. The CDR3 nucleotides are TGTGCCAGCTCACCAGTTGGGACTGGGGAGACCCAGTACTTC. Translated, it gives CASSPVGTGETQYF.

This clone showed up just a few times. This sequence joins TRBV13 and TRBJ1-4; D unclear. The CDR3 has 15 amino acids. Per the germline V gene, CDR1 is PRHDT and CDR2 is FYEKMQ (reference sequence). V lost 3 bases and J 2 bases, leaving 10 bases between the germline ends. This CDR3 is CASSFKTGTNEKLFF. For the CDR3, the DNA is TGTGCCAGCAGCTTTAAGACCGGGACTAATGAAAAACTGTTTTTT.

The chain has TRBV5-6 and TRBJ1-4, with D possibly TRBD1 on 6 matching bases. This CDR3 has 13 amino acids. V was trimmed by 7 bases and J by 4 bases, leaving 11 bases between them. Germline V gene data show CDR1 as SGHDT and CDR2 as YYEEEE. The CDR3 bases are TGTGCCAGCGCCAGCAGGGGTAATGAAAAACTGTTTTTT. This sequence encodes CASASRGNEKLFF.

This rearrangement joins TRBV6-5 to TRBJ2-1; D gene ambiguous. V shed 9 bases and J shed 6 bases, with 18 bases lying between them. Germline values: CDR1 MNHEY, CDR2 SVGAGI. The CDR3 has 14 residues. In nucleotides, the CDR3 is TGTGCCAGTCGCGAAAGCCCAGACCTCAATGAGCAGTTCTTC. Its translation: CASRESPDLNEQFF.

The chain couples TRBV5-1 to TRBJ2-2; D ambiguous. The CDR3 is 17 amino acids. V was pared by 0 bases and J by 1 base, with 13 bases between. CDR1 and CDR2 (germline): SGHRS, YFSETQ. DNA of the CDR3: TGCGCCAGCAGCTTGGTGATTCAAACACGGAACACCGGGGAGCTGTTTTTT. Translated: CASSLVIQTRNTGELFF. The whole variable domain, filled in from reference TRBV5-1 and TRBJ2-2, reads KAGVTQTPRYLIKTRGQQVTLSCSPISGHRSVSWYQQTPGQGLQFLFEYFSETQRNKGNFPGRFSGRQFSNSRSEMNVSTLELGDSALYLCASSLVIQTRNTGELFFGEGSRLTVL.

The rearrangement joins TRBV5-1 to TRBJ2-1; D ambiguous. Trimming took 2 bases from V and 9 from J, leaving 9 bases between them. CDR1 is SGHRS and CDR2 is YFSETQ in the germline V gene. The CDR3 has 12 residues. CDR3 sequence reads: CASSFYPGEQFF. The CDR3 DNA reads TGCGCCAGCAGCTTCTACCCAGGTGAGCAGTTCTTC.

This chain links TRBV5-4 with TRBJ1-4; no clear D gene. The CDR3 runs to 15 residues. The germline gives CDR1 SGHNT, CDR2 YYREEE (reference sequence). The V gene lost 4 bases and the J gene lost 3 bases, with 13 bases spanning the gap. CDR3: CASSPALGSNEKLFF. The DNA for the CDR3 is TGTGCCAGCAGCCCGGCGTTGGGGTCTAATGAAAAACTGTTTTTT.

The chain recombines TRBV7-8 with TRBJ1-6; D is possibly TRBD1 (5 bases). Trimming stripped 0 bases from V and 2 bases from J, with 11 bases between. This CDR3 is built from 17 residues. Germline CDR1 SGHVS, CDR2 FQNEAQ. DNA of the CDR3: TGTGCCAGCAGCTTAGCGGGGGTGTTAACCTATAATTCACCCCTCCACTTT. Translation gives CASSLAGVLTYNSPLHF.

The chain joins TRBV7-9 to TRBJ2-1, with 10 bases aligning to TRBD2. In germline, CDR1 is SEHNR, CDR2 FQNEAQ (reference sequence). The V gene end was trimmed by 1 base and the J gene end by 3 bases; junction bases not matched to a gene: 6. This CDR3 is 17 amino acids long. In DNA, the CDR3 is TGTGCCAGCAGCTTAGGGGCTAGCGGGGGTATCTACAATGAGCAGTTCTTC. This encodes CASSLGASGGIYNEQFF.

This sequence joins TRBV15 and TRBJ1-5; a possible D gene is TRBD1 (6 bases). In germline, CDR1 is LNHNV, CDR2 YYDKDF (reference sequence). CDR3 length: 17 residues. The V end was cut by 0 bases, the J end by 3 bases, with 15 bases between. The CDR3 DNA reads TGTGCCACCAGCAGAGATGAGGGCAGGGGACCCAATCAGCCCCAGCATTTT. This translates into CATSRDEGRGPNQPQHF.

CDR3 region: CASSPVTGDGDGYTF. The CDR3 region has the DNA TGTGCCAGCTCACCCGTCACAGGGGATGGGGATGGCTACACCTTC. The V and J genes are TRBV18 and TRBJ1-2; 7 bases are shared with TRBD1. The V and J ends lost 3 bases and 6 bases, in that order; junction bases with no gene match: 10. Per germline, CDR1 KGHSH and CDR2 LQKENI. This CDR3 is 15 amino acids long.

In this sample, this clone turned up a few times. The chain employs TRBV7-2 and TRBJ2-2; D unclear. The V and J ends lost 6 bases and 6 bases respectively, with 14 bases between them. CDR1 and CDR2 (germline): SGHTA, FQGNSA. CDR3 length: 14 amino acids. The CDR3 loop reads CASRQTGYSGELFF. Here the CDR3 DNA reads TGTGCCAGCAGACAAACGGGTTATTCCGGGGAGCTGTTTTTT.

This chain links TRBV6-1 with TRBJ1-2; no firm D call. This CDR3 has 16 amino acids. V lost 0 bases and J lost 5, with 16 bases in between. Germline V gene lookup returns CDR1 MNHNS and CDR2 SASEGT. The CDR3 DNA is TGTGCCAGCAGTGAAGCGCGCAACCCAGTGGGGTATGGCTACACCTTC. The encoded protein is CASSEARNPVGYGYTF.

The CDR3 spells CASSVGGWGQGYEQYF. The CDR3 region has the DNA TGTGCCAGCAGCGTAGGAGGTTGGGGACAGGGCTACGAGCAGTACTTC. The chain recombines TRBV9 with TRBJ2-7, with 9 bases that match TRBD1. V dropped 0 bases and J dropped 3; count of bases not matched to a gene: 7. CDR1 and CDR2 from the germline V gene are SGDLS and YYNGEE. The length of the CDR3 is 16 residues.

The rearrangement joins TRBV4-1 to TRBJ2-1; D is unclear. The CDR3 contains 16 residues. Germline CDR1 reads MGHRA; CDR2 reads YSYEKL. Deletions cut 0 bases from V and 2 bases from J, with 11 bases between. The CDR3 nucleotides are TGCGCCAGCAGCCAAGATAGTTCAATCGCCTACAATGAGCAGTTCTTC. Translation: CASSQDSSIAYNEQFF.

The table lists this clone with a count of one. DNA for the CDR3: TGTGCCAGCAGCAGGACAGGGGCTAATGAAAAACTGTTTTTT. Encoded protein: CASSRTGANEKLFF. The V gene is TRBV6-5, the J gene TRBJ1-4; 9 bases line up with TRBD1. Trimming cost V 6 bases and J 3 bases; bases outside gene matches: 2. Germline values: CDR1 MNHEY, CDR2 SVGAGI. The CDR3 covers 14 residues.

This clone has more than one count but fewer than ten. DNA for the CDR3: TGTGCCAGCAAGCCAGGGCAGTTGAACACCGGGGAGCTGTTTTTT. Translation: CASKPGQLNTGELFF. This chain uses TRBV19 with TRBJ2-2; maybe TRBD1 (5 bases). The V end was cut by 9 bases, the J end by 1 base, with 15 bases between. The germline CDR1 and CDR2 sequences are LNHDA and SQIVND (reference sequence). The CDR3 length is 15 residues.

V and J are TRBV23-1 and TRBJ1-6; possible D gene TRBD1, 6 bases. TRBV23-1 is treated as an ORF (open reading frame) with a function not yet certain. Trimming removed 1 base at V and 8 bases at J, with 33 bases between. The CDR3 contains 22 residues. The CDR3 DNA is TGCGCCAGCAGTCAATTGGGGAGGCTCGGGACAACGAACCAAAAAATTTATTCACCCCTCCACTTT. Translating gives CASSQLGRLGTTNQKIYSPLHF.

The rearrangement links TRBV2 to TRBJ2-5, with 8 bases matching TRBD2. This CDR3 contains 15 residues. The V gene's germline CDR1 is SNHLY and CDR2 FYNNEI. The ends lost 8 bases at V and 2 bases at J; junction bases unmatched: 10. This CDR3 is CASQILAGAQETQYF. Written as DNA, the CDR3 is TGTGCCAGCCAAATTCTAGCGGGCGCACAAGAGACCCAGTACTTC.

The chain combines TRBV28 with TRBJ1-2; unclear D gene. Trimming removed 1 base at V and 6 bases at J, with 6 bases between. The CDR3 runs 12 residues. The V gene's germline CDR1 is MDHEN and CDR2 SYDVKM. CDR3 DNA: TGTGCCAGCAGTTTATCCGACCATGGCTACACCTTC. Its protein is CASSLSDHGYTF.

The chain employs TRBV4-2 and TRBJ2-1; 7 bases are a match to TRBD2. J was trimmed by 9 bases and V by 0 bases; bases with no gene match: 14. The CDR3 contains 17 residues. In germline, CDR1 is LGHNA, CDR2 YNFKEQ. The DNA of the CDR3 is TGTGCCAGCAGCCAAGATCCAGGGAGGGCCCAAGGAGGTGAGCAGTTCTTC. Residues: CASSQDPGRAQGGEQFF.

This clone was seen only a few times. The chain has TRBV5-1 and TRBJ2-7, with 11 bases aligning to TRBD2. Germline loops: CDR1 SGHRS, CDR2 YFSETQ. Trimming removed 4 bases from V and 3 bases from J; junction bases left unmatched: 6. The CDR3 runs 15 residues. The CDR3 reads CASSPGTSGRYEQYF. The CDR3 DNA sequence: TGCGCCAGCAGCCCAGGGACTAGCGGACGCTACGAGCAGTACTTC. Full variable domain (outside the CDR3, taken from reference TRBV5-1 and TRBJ2-7): KAGVTQTPRYLIKTRGQQVTLSCSPISGHRSVSWYQQTPGQGLQFLFEYFSETQRNKGNFPGRFSGRQFSNSRSEMNVSTLELGDSALYLCASSPGTSGRYEQYFGPGTRLTVT.

V is TRBV4-1 and J is TRBJ1-2, with TRBD1 identical over 9 bases. Germline assignment: CDR1 MGHRA and CDR2 YSYEKL. V lost 0 bases to trimming and J lost 6 bases; unmatched junction nucleotides: 2. CDR3 size: 14 residues. The CDR3 is CASSQDWDRDGYTF. The DNA of the CDR3 is TGCGCCAGCAGCCAAGATTGGGACAGGGATGGCTACACCTTC.

There are a few counts of this clone. Here the CDR3 reads CASSFSGTGVDTIYF. CDR3 nucleotides: TGTGCCAGCAGCTTCTCCGGGACAGGCGTCGACACCATATATTTT. The V call is TRBV5-6, the J call TRBJ1-3; 8 bases fit TRBD1. The CDR3 consists of 15 residues. The ends lost 2 bases at V and 8 bases at J; junction bases unmatched: 9. Germline assignment: CDR1 SGHDT and CDR2 YYEEEE.

This clone was seen a single time. This chain joins TRBV6-1 and TRBJ2-7; no clear D gene. Trimming stripped 0 bases from V and 3 bases from J, with 6 bases between. The CDR3 covers 13 residues. Germline V gene lookup returns CDR1 MNHNS and CDR2 SASEGT. In DNA, the CDR3 is TGTGCCAGCAGTGAAGCGTGGGACTACGAGCAGTACTTC. This translates into CASSEAWDYEQYF.

In this sample, this clone turned up a few times. V usage is TRBV7-8 and J usage is TRBJ2-1; 7 positions match TRBD1. CDR1 is SGHVS and CDR2 is FQNEAQ in the germline V gene. The CDR3 has 15 residues. The V and J ends lost 4 bases and 3 bases, in that order; junction bases with no gene match: 6. The CDR3 sequence is CASSSPGQYYNEQFF. The CDR3 DNA follows: TGTGCCAGCAGCTCCCCGGGACAGTACTACAATGAGCAGTTCTTC.

The chain links TRBV7-3 to TRBJ2-5, with 8 bases matching TRBD2. The CDR3 consists of 15 residues. Germline trimming cut 0 bases from V and 4 bases from J; bases unmatched to any gene: 4. CDR1 and CDR2 from the germline V gene are SGHTA and FQGTGA. The CDR3, as DNA: TGTGCCAGCAGCTTAACAAGTCTAGCGGGAGAGACCCAGTACTTC. Its protein product is CASSLTSLAGETQYF.

The chain uses TRBV4-2 and TRBJ1-2, with 11 bases aligning to TRBD1. With 4 bases clipped from V and 2 bases from J, the junction kept 9 bases outside the gene matches. The germline gives CDR1 LGHNA, CDR2 YNFKEQ. The CDR3 runs to 17 residues. The CDR3 sequence: CASSPQPGQGANYGYTF. The CDR3 DNA is TGTGCCAGCAGCCCGCAACCTGGACAGGGGGCGAACTATGGCTACACCTTC.

V usage is TRBV19 and J usage is TRBJ1-5, with D uncertain. Trimming removed 5 bases at V and 0 bases at J, with 5 bases between. The CDR3 runs 13 residues. Germline CDR1 reads LNHDA; CDR2 reads SQIVND (reference sequence). CDR3 sequence reads: CASSGASNQPQHF. CDR3 coding DNA: TGTGCCAGTAGTGGAGCTAGCAATCAGCCCCAGCATTTT.

This chain links TRBV6-1 with TRBJ1-5, with unresolved D. Deletions cut 10 bases from V and 0 bases from J, with 7 bases between. Germline V CDR1 and CDR2: MNHNS, SASEGT. This CDR3 has 12 amino acids. CDR3 DNA sequence: TGTGCCATTAGCTATAGCAATCAGCCCCAGCATTTT. It encodes CAISYSNQPQHF.

The chain is built from TRBV29-1 and TRBJ2-4, with 8 nucleotides matching TRBD1. The CDR3 loop spans 13 amino acids. The J segment lost 7 bases and the V segment lost 3 bases, leaving 5 bases of the junction unmatched. Germline V lookup: CDR1 SQVTM, CDR2 ANQGSEA. CDR3: CSVEYRGTNIQYF. DNA of the CDR3: TGCAGCGTTGAGTACAGGGGGACCAACATTCAGTACTTC.

The chain carries TRBV5-1 and TRBJ1-6, with 8 nucleotides matching TRBD1. CDR1 is SGHRS and CDR2 is YFSETQ in the germline V gene. The CDR3 loop spans 15 amino acids. V lost 3 bases to trimming and J lost 6 bases; unmatched junction nucleotides: 5. This CDR3 reads CASSSTGEGNSPLHF. CDR3 nucleotides: TGCGCCAGCAGCTCGACAGGGGAAGGTAATTCACCCCTCCACTTT.